These 21 T cell receptor beta chains came from one sample sequenced in a study of cytomegalovirus exposure and HLA in healthy donors. With 60 Vbeta and 13 Jbeta primers, the PCR was carried out. The assay was immunoSEQ multiplex PCR, and TCRdb's table has in-frame clones only and misses some. The table records 150,000 or so clones, 70% to 85% of them present only once. The material sequenced was PBMCs. The receptors shown here come from a man aged 25 to 40 in good health and CMV-seropositive.

This rearrangement joins TRBV19 to TRBJ2-5; 7 nucleotides align to TRBD2. Germline V gene sequence: CDR1 LNHDA, CDR2 SQIVND (reference sequence). The ends lost 3 bases at V and 4 bases at J; junction bases unmatched: 5. CDR3 length equals 14 residues. The CDR3 DNA follows: TGTGCCAGTAGTATGGGGGGGGTGAGAGAGACCCAGTACTTC. It codes for CASSMGGVRETQYF.

This clone was observed a few times. J is TRBJ2-3 and V is TRBV28, with D maybe TRBD1 (6 bases). The germline V gene encodes CDR1 MDHEN and CDR2 SYDVKM. This CDR3 is built from 14 residues. Trimming pared 6 bases from V and 6 bases from J, leaving 16 bases between. The chain's CDR3 is CASRLNRDRDTQYF. The CDR3, as DNA: TGTGCCAGCAGACTAAACAGGGATCGGGATACGCAGTATTTT.

The chain links TRBV30 to TRBJ1-5; D may be TRBD1 (6 bases). Germline V gene sequence: CDR1 GTSNPN, CDR2 SVGIG (reference sequence). The length of the CDR3 is 14 residues. The V end lost 0 bases, the J end lost 3 bases, and 9 bases lay between the germline ends. In nucleotides, the CDR3 is TGTGCCTGGAGTGTAGGGGGAAACAATCAGCCCCAGCATTTT. The encoded protein is CAWSVGGNNQPQHF.

The chain carries TRBV27 and TRBJ2-1, with 9 positions matching TRBD1. Germline V gene data show CDR1 as MNHEY and CDR2 as SMNVEV (reference sequence). The CDR3 sequence is 15 residues long. V shed 5 bases and J 4 bases; nucleotides not matched to a gene: 6. The CDR3 reads CASSTTGGGYNEQFF. The CDR3 DNA is TGTGCCAGCAGTACGACAGGGGGAGGATACAATGAGCAGTTCTTC.

The V call is TRBV2, the J call TRBJ2-1, with D possibly TRBD2 on 6 matching bases. V lost 11 bases and J 0 bases, leaving 17 bases between the germline ends. Germline CDR1 is SNHLY and CDR2 is FYNNEI. The CDR3 spans 15 residues. The CDR3 DNA follows: TGTGCCTACCCTCGGGGGAAAATCTCCTACAATGAGCAGTTCTTC. Translated: CAYPRGKISYNEQFF.

In its sample, this clone was seen once. This chain's CDR3 is CASSRTLAGGRETQYF. CDR3 DNA: TGTGCCAGCAGCCGCACACTAGCGGGAGGTCGGGAGACCCAGTACTTC. The chain couples TRBV11-3 to TRBJ2-5; 12 bases fit TRBD2. The J segment lost 5 bases and the V segment lost 5 bases, leaving 9 bases of the junction unmatched. The CDR3 is 16 residues long. CDR1 SGHNT and CDR2 YENEEA come from the germline V gene.

The gene calls are TRBV11-2 and TRBJ2-5; tentatively, D is TRBD2 (6 bases). The CDR3 sequence is 15 residues long. Trimming stripped 5 bases from V and 4 bases from J, with 17 bases between. CDR1 and CDR2 (germline): SGHAT, FQNNGV. The CDR3 sequence: CASSPGQGGGETQYF. The CDR3 DNA reads TGTGCCAGCAGCCCCGGTCAGGGAGGCGGAGAGACCCAGTACTTC.

The chain is built from TRBV27 and TRBJ1-6; D is unclear. The germline V and J ends were trimmed by 4 bases and 0 bases, with 7 bases remaining between them. Germline values: CDR1 MNHEY, CDR2 SMNVEV (reference sequence). This CDR3 contains 15 residues. The CDR3 DNA follows: TGTGCCAGCAGTTGGAGGGCCTCCTATAATTCACCCCTCCACTTT. Translating it yields CASSWRASYNSPLHF.

This clone came up once. The chain combines TRBV7-9 with TRBJ2-7; 7 bases line up with TRBD2. CDR3 length equals 14 residues. From germline, CDR1 is SEHNR and CDR2 FQNEAQ (reference sequence). The V and J ends lost 5 bases and 2 bases, in that order; junction bases with no gene match: 6. The CDR3 region is CASSSSGTPYEQYF. The CDR3 DNA is TGTGCCAGCAGCAGCAGCGGGACGCCCTACGAGCAGTACTTC.

For the CDR3, the DNA is TGTGCCAGCAGCTCGCAGACTAGCGCCCCAACCCTATCCTACAATGAGCAGTTCTTC. Its protein product is CASSSQTSAPTLSYNEQFF. This rearrangement joins TRBV7-9 to TRBJ2-1; 8 bases agree with TRBD2. There are 19 residues in the CDR3. The V gene end was trimmed by 4 bases and the J gene end by 1 base; junction bases not matched to a gene: 15. Per germline, CDR1 SEHNR and CDR2 FQNEAQ (reference sequence). The full variable domain, completed using reference TRBV7-9 and TRBJ2-1, is DTGVSQNPRHKITKRGQNVTFRCDPISEHNRLYWYRQTLGQGPEFLTYFQNEAQLEKSRLLSDRFSAERPKGSFSTLEIQRTEQGDSAMYLCASSSQTSAPTLSYNEQFFGPGTRLTVL.

This rearrangement joins TRBV28 to TRBJ2-7; 12 nucleotides line up with TRBD2. The J segment lost 3 bases and the V segment lost 5 bases, leaving 5 bases of the junction unmatched. CDR1 is MDHEN and CDR2 is SYDVKM in the germline V gene. The length of the CDR3 is 15 residues. CDR3 nucleotide sequence: TGTGCCAGCAGTCATGGACTAGCGGGGCACTACGAGCAGTACTTC. The encoded protein is CASSHGLAGHYEQYF.

J is TRBJ2-1 and V is TRBV5-1; maybe TRBD1 (5 bases). V lost 2 bases, J lost 5 bases, and 14 bases lay in between. From germline, CDR1 is SGHRS and CDR2 YFSETQ. The CDR3 is made up of 15 amino acids. In nucleotides, the CDR3 is TGCGCCAGCAGCTTAGTCCTCAGGGAACACAATGAGCAGTTCTTC. Translating it yields CASSLVLREHNEQFF.

The chain links TRBV7-2 to TRBJ1-2; 8 nucleotides match TRBD1. This CDR3 contains 13 residues. With 5 bases clipped from V and 7 bases from J, the junction kept 6 bases outside the gene matches. Germline lookup yields CDR1 SGHTA and CDR2 FQGNSA. CDR3 protein: CASSRQGNIGYTF. In DNA form, the CDR3 reads TGTGCCAGCAGCCGACAGGGGAACATTGGCTACACCTTC.

The table lists this clone with a count of one. The rearrangement uses TRBV18 and TRBJ2-1, with 9 nucleotides matching TRBD2. Germline loops: CDR1 KGHSH, CDR2 LQKENI. Unmatched junction bases numbered 19, after V lost 6 bases and J lost 7 bases. This CDR3 is 18 amino acids long. The CDR3 sequence: CASSSTAGGPGITNEQFF. CDR3 bases: TGTGCCAGCTCGTCTACCGCGGGAGGGCCAGGTATTACGAATGAGCAGTTCTTC. Filled out from reference TRBV18 and TRBJ2-1, the complete variable domain reads NAGVMQNPRHLVRRRGQEARLRCSPMKGHSHVYWYRQLPEEGLKFMVYLQKENIIDESGMPKERFSAEFPKEGPSILRIQQVVRGDSAAYFCASSSTAGGPGITNEQFFGPGTRLTVL.

The genes are TRBV5-8 and TRBJ2-3; the match to TRBD1 covers 7 bases. After removal of 5 bases from V and 4 bases from J, the junction contained 13 bases not matched to a gene. The CDR3 contains 16 residues. Germline V gene sequence: CDR1 SGHTS, CDR2 YDEGEE. CDR3 nucleotide sequence: TGTGCCAGCAGTACCAGTAACAGGGGCGAGGCAGATACGCAGTATTTT. Its protein is CASSTSNRGEADTQYF. Complete variable domain (other parts from reference TRBV5-8 and TRBJ2-3): EAGVTQSPTHLIKTRGQQATLRCSPISGHTSVYWYQQALGLGLQFLLWYDEGEERNRGNFPPRFSGRQFPNYSSELNVNALELEDSALYLCASSTSNRGEADTQYFGPGTRLTVL.

The gene calls are TRBV7-2 and TRBJ2-1; weak D call: TRBD2 (5 bases). The V gene's germline CDR1 is SGHTA and CDR2 FQGNSA. Trimming left V 0 bases short and J 5 bases short, with 11 bases between. This CDR3 is 15 amino acids long. Here the CDR3 DNA reads TGTGCCAGCAGCTTAGCGCCTAGCAGTCACAATGAGCAGTTCTTC. As protein: CASSLAPSSHNEQFF.

This sequence joins TRBV27 and TRBJ2-5; 16 nucleotides align to TRBD2. The CDR3 has 17 amino acids. Germline V gene data show CDR1 as MNHEY and CDR2 as SMNVEV (reference sequence). V dropped 5 bases and J dropped 3; count of bases not matched to a gene: 6. The DNA of the CDR3 is TGTGCCAGCAGTGGCGGGACTAGCGGGGGGGTGGAAGAGACCCAGTACTTC. This gives the protein CASSGGTSGGVEETQYF.

The rearrangement links TRBV19 to TRBJ1-6; 7 nucleotides agree with TRBD1. In germline, CDR1 is LNHDA, CDR2 SQIVND (reference sequence). This CDR3 comprises 15 residues. Trimming removed 7 bases from V and 2 bases from J; junction bases left unmatched: 5. CDR3 DNA: TGTGCCAGTAACACAGGGGCGGCCTATAATTCACCCCTCCACTTT. It codes for CASNTGAAYNSPLHF.

This clone was counted a single time. This rearrangement joins TRBV5-6 to TRBJ2-3; 13 nucleotides line up with TRBD2. With V trimmed by 3 bases and J by 4 bases, 5 bases remained unmatched. CDR3 length equals 16 residues. Germline V CDR1 and CDR2: SGHDT, YYEEEE. CDR3 coding DNA: TGTGCCAGCAGCTGGCAAACTAGCGGGGGGGCAGATACGCAGTATTTT. Translated: CASSWQTSGGADTQYF.

The J gene is TRBJ1-1, the V gene TRBV14, with TRBD1 matching 8 bases. CDR3 length equals 16 residues. CDR1 is SGHDN, CDR2 FVKESK, per germline. J gave up 0 bases and V 0 bases, and 3 bases lay outside the gene matches. The CDR3 sequence is CASSQDMGQVNTEAFF. The DNA of the CDR3 is TGTGCCAGCAGCCAAGACATGGGACAGGTGAACACTGAAGCTTTCTTT. Full variable domain (rest looked up from reference TRBV14 and TRBJ1-1): EAGVTQFPSHSVIEKGQTVTLRCDPISGHDNLYWYRRVMGKEIKFLLHFVKESKQDESGMPNNRFLAERTGGTYSTLKVQPAELEDSGVYFCASSQDMGQVNTEAFFGQGTRLTVV.

The CDR3 DNA reads as TGTGCCAGCAGCCCTGGCCTCAGGGGCACCGGGGAGCTGTTTTTT. This translates into CASSPGLRGTGELFF. The chain couples TRBV5-4 to TRBJ2-2; maybe TRBD1 (6 bases). Germline V gene data show CDR1 as SGHNT and CDR2 as YYREEE (reference sequence). V lost 4 bases and J lost 4, with 14 bases in between. The CDR3 is made up of 15 amino acids.